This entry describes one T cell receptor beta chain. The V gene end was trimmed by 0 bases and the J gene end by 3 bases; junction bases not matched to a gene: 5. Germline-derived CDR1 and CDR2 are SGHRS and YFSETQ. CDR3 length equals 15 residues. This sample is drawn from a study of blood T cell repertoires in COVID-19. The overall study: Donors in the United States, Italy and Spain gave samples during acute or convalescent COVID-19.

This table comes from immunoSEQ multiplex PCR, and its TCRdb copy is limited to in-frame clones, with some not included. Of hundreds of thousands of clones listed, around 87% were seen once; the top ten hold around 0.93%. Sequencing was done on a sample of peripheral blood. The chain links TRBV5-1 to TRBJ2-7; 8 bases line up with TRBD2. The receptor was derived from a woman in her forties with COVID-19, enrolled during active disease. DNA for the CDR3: TGCGCCAGCAGCTTGGAGGCTAGCGGGCGCTACGAGCAGTACTTC. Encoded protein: CASSLEASGRYEQYF.